This T cell receptor beta chain was recorded in a study of early T cells in non-severe SARS-CoV-2 infection. Study context: Chains were not paired, and sequencing was done on bulk RNA from unsorted whole blood. Study-wide results and limits: Anti-spike CD8 responses were favored in VDJdb matching, and private and CD4 specificities were missed.

TCRdb independently ran MiXCR on the 5' RACE reads; one entry per CDR3 protein. In the table there are 65,000 to 85,000 distinct CDR3 sequences, around 15% of which are singletons. Note on this clonotype: Its antigen remains unknown.

V lost 7 bases, J lost 4 bases, and 9 bases lay in between. CDR3 length equals 11 residues. CDR1 is SQVTM, CDR2 ANQGSEA, per germline. The chain uses TRBV29-1 and TRBJ2-3; D ambiguous. The TCR originated in an adult who was a healthcare worker with PCR-confirmed SARS-CoV-2 infection or an uninfected control (not recorded which). Sequencing input: whole blood. CDR3 DNA sequence: TGCAGCGCAACAGAGTCAGATACGCAGTATTTT. Its translation is CSATESDTQYF.